The 12 T cell receptor beta chains below come from one sample, sequenced in a study of radiation and T cells in renal cell carcinoma. The time point denotes: baseline pretreatment blood. The sample's treatment: 15 Gy SBRT to primary tumor, nephrectomy 4 weeks later. Some clones are missing from TCRdb's copy, which holds only in-frame ones; the method was immunoSEQ multiplex PCR. This table has about 49,000 clones, approximately 83% appearing once. The sample consisted of blood, taken from a patient whose treatment included radiotherapy and nephrectomy. The source of these receptors is a woman in her 70s with renal cell carcinoma.

V and J are TRBV18 and TRBJ2-7; 12 bases align to TRBD2. Trimming removed 2 bases from V and 5 bases from J; junction bases left unmatched: 7. CDR1 is KGHSH, CDR2 LQKENI, per germline. This CDR3 is 16 amino acids long. The CDR3 sequence is CASSPGSLAGGHEQYF. The CDR3 bases are TGTGCCAGCTCACCAGGGTCCCTAGCGGGAGGGCACGAGCAGTACTTC.

The chain is built from TRBV5-4 and TRBJ2-1; TRBD2 matches at 9 bases. The germline CDR1 and CDR2 sequences are SGHNT and YYREEE (reference sequence). CDR3 length: 15 amino acids. V was pared by 4 bases and J by 6 bases, with 8 bases of the junction left unmatched. The CDR3 DNA sequence: TGTGCCAGCAGCGTATTAGCGGGAGCAAGCAATGAGCAGTTCTTC. It is translated as CASSVLAGASNEQFF.

Only one count was recorded for this clone. The chain employs TRBV5-1 and TRBJ2-7; D is unclear. Germline V CDR1 and CDR2: SGHRS, YFSETQ. CDR3 length: 13 amino acids. The V and J ends lost 4 bases and 4 bases respectively, with 12 bases between them. CDR3: CASSPSGLYEQYF. Written as DNA, the CDR3 is TGCGCCAGCAGCCCCTCCGGGCTTTACGAGCAGTACTTC.

The chain joins TRBV15 to TRBJ2-3, with 9 bases matching TRBD2. Germline CDR1 LNHNV, CDR2 YYDKDF (reference sequence). The V and J ends lost 4 bases and 2 bases, in that order; junction bases with no gene match: 4. The CDR3 loop spans 15 amino acids. Here the CDR3 reads CATSTSGAPTDTQYF. CDR3 bases: TGTGCCACCAGCACTAGCGGGGCCCCCACAGATACGCAGTATTTT.

The genes are TRBV21-1 and TRBJ1-4. TRBV21-1 is a recognized pseudogene. The CDR3 is 14 residues long. CDR3 bases: TGTGCCAGCAGCCAACCGGGATCTAATGAAAAACTGTTTTTT. This encodes CASSQPGSNEKLFF.

The chain is built from TRBV11-2 and TRBJ2-7, with D hard to call. CDR3 size: 15 residues. The germline CDR1 and CDR2 sequences are SGHAT and FQNNGV. V lost 0 bases and J 6 bases, leaving 15 bases between the germline ends. CDR3 protein: CASSLDTTDFFEQYF. CDR3 in DNA: TGTGCCAGCAGCTTAGACACTACCGACTTTTTCGAGCAGTACTTC.

The rearrangement joins TRBV5-1 to TRBJ2-7; the D gene is possibly TRBD1 (5 bases). V gave up 0 bases and J gave up 3 bases, with 7 bases separating them. The CDR3 extends over 13 amino acids. CDR1 SGHRS and CDR2 YFSETQ come from the germline V gene. The CDR3 here is CASSLGQNYEQYF. For the CDR3, the DNA is TGCGCCAGCAGCTTGGGACAGAACTACGAGCAGTACTTC.

The rearrangement links TRBV5-4 to TRBJ2-2; D ambiguous. V was clipped by 0 bases and J by 6 bases, with 6 bases between them. The CDR3 sequence is 13 residues long. The germline CDR1 and CDR2 sequences are SGHNT and YYREEE (reference sequence). CDR3 DNA: TGTGCCAGCAGCTTGGATTACGCCGGGGAGCTGTTTTTT. Its protein is CASSLDYAGELFF.

The chain recombines TRBV5-1 with TRBJ2-3; perhaps D is TRBD1 or TRBD2 (5 bases each). This CDR3 region has 13 residues. Trimming removed 4 bases from V and 4 bases from J, with 10 bases in between. Germline V gene lookup returns CDR1 SGHRS and CDR2 YFSETQ. The CDR3, as DNA: TGCGCCAGCAGCCCCGGGACCGCAGATACGCAGTATTTT. Protein: CASSPGTADTQYF.

The chain joins TRBV25-1 to TRBJ2-5; unclear D gene. The V end was cut by 3 bases, the J end by 11 bases, with 16 bases between. Germline CDR1 is MGHDK and CDR2 is SYGVNS. The CDR3 totals 13 residues. DNA of the CDR3: TGTGCCAGCAGTGATTTCCCGATAGGAGAGCAGTACTTC. Residues: CASSDFPIGEQYF.

The chain employs TRBV20-1 and TRBJ2-7, with no clear D. The germline CDR1 and CDR2 sequences are DFQATT and SNEGSKA (reference sequence). The CDR3 contains 11 residues. V was cut by 7 bases and J by 3 bases, with 10 bases left in between. In nucleotides, the CDR3 is TGCAGTGTCCTGGACGACTACGAGCAGTACTTC. Amino acids: CSVLDDYEQYF.

V is TRBV11-3 and J is TRBJ2-7; D remains ambiguous. Germline-derived CDR1 and CDR2 are SGHNT and YENEEA. This CDR3 spans 13 amino acids. Trimming left V 1 base short and J 5 bases short, with 9 bases between. The CDR3: CASSLGVGNEQYF. The CDR3 DNA is TGTGCCAGCAGCTTAGGGGTAGGGAACGAGCAGTACTTC.